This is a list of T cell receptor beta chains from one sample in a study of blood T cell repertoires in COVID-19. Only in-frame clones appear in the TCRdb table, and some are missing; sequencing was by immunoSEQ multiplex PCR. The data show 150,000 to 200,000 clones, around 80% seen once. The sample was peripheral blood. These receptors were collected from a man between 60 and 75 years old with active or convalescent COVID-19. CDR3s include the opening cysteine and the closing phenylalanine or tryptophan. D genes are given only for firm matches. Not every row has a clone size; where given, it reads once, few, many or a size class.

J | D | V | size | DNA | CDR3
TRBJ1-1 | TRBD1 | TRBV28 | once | TGTGCCAGCAGGACAGGGGAGTCGGTCACTGAAGCTTTCTTT | CASRTGESVTEAFF
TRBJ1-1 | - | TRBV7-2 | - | TGTGCCAGCAGCGTACAGATGAACACTGAAGCTTTCTTT | CASSVQMNTEAFF
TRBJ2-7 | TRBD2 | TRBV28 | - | TGTGCCAGCAGAAGTAGCGGGAGGCTCTCCTACGAGCAGTACTTC | CASRSSGRLSYEQYF
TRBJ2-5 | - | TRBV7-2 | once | TGTGCCAGCAGCTTAAGGGGGAGGGCCGCGGGAGAGACCCAGTACTTC | CASSLRGRAAGETQYF
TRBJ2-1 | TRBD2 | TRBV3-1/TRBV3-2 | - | TGTGCCAGCAGCCAAGATCGGGCGAATAGCGGGAGACTCTTGGGGGGTTACAATGAGCAGTTCTTC | CASSQDRANSGRLLGGYNEQFF
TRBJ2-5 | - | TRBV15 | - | TGTGCCACCAGCATCCGGGACAAGCAAGAGACCCAGTACTTC | CATSIRDKQETQYF
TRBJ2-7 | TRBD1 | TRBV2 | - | TGTGCCAGCAGGGCTCGGGACAGACAGTCCTACGAGCAGTACTTC | CASRARDRQSYEQYF
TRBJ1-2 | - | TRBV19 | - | TGTGCCAGTAATGGGCAGATCGATGGCTACACCTTC | CASNGQIDGYTF
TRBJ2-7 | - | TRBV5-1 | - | TGCGCCAGCAGCTTGGGTCTTCTTGGGGGGTCGCCCCAGACCTACGAGCAGTACTTC | CASSLGLLGGSPQTYEQYF
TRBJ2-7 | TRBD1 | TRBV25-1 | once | TGTGCCAGCACTGACGACAGGGGGCTCCACGAGCAGTACTTC | CASTDDRGLHEQYF
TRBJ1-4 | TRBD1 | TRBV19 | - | TGTGCCAGTAGTCCGACGTGGACAGGGGCTGAAAAACTGTTTTTT | CASSPTWTGAEKLFF
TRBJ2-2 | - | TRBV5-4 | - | TGTGCCAGCAGCTTGGATAATGCAGGGCGGACCGGGGAGCTGTTTTTT | CASSLDNAGRTGELFF
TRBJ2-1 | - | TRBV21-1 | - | TGTGCCAGCAGCAATAGAGGGGGCAATGAGCAGTTCTTC | CASSNRGGNEQFF
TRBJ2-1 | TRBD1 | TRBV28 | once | TGTGCCAGCAGTTCAATAAGGGACAGTCAAAGGTACAATGAGCAGTTCTTC | CASSSIRDSQRYNEQFF
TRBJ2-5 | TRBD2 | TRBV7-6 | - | TGTGCCAGCAGCTTAGACTCTAGCGGGGGGATTTCGTTCGTGGAGACCCAGTACTTC | CASSLDSSGGISFVETQYF
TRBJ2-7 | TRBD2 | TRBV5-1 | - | TGCGCCAGCAGCATTAGCGGGGCGCGCTCCTACGAGCAGTACTTC | CASSISGARSYEQYF
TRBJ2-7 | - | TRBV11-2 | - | TGTGCCAGCAGCTCGGACAGCTACGAGCAGTACTTC | CASSSDSYEQYF
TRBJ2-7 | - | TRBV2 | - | TGTGCCAGCAGTGGGGCGGGGTACTCCTACGAGCAGTACTTC | CASSGAGYSYEQYF
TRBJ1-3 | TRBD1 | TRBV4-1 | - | TGCGCCAGCAGCCAAGTCAAGACGGGACAGGGCTCTGGAAACACCATATATTTT | CASSQVKTGQGSGNTIYF
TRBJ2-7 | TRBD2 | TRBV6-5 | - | TGTGCCAGCAGTAGACCGGGACTAGCCCACGAGCAGTACTTC | CASSRPGLAHEQYF
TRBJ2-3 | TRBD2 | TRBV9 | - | TGTGCCAGCAGCGTATTAGCGGGAGTCCCAGATACGCAGTATTTT | CASSVLAGVPDTQYF
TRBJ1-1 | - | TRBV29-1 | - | TGCAGCGTTGAAGATTCCACCTTTTCTTACATGAACACTGAAGCTTTCTTT | CSVEDSTFSYMNTEAFF
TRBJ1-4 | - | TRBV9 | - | TGTGCCAGCAGCGTGGGGGGAACTAATGAAAAACTGTTTTTT | CASSVGGTNEKLFF
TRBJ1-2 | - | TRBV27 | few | TGTGCCAGCAGTTTGGTGGGCAGAAATGGCTACACCTTC | CASSLVGRNGYTF
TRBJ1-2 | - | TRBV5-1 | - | TGCGCCAGCAGCGAAATAGGACAGATCCTCGGCTACACCTTC | CASSEIGQILGYTF
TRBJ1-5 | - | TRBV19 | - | TGTGCCAGTAGTATAGGAGGGGGGGGGAGCAATCAGCCCCAGCATTTT | CASSIGGGGSNQPQHF
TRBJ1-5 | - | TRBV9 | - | TGTGCCAGCAGCGTAGACCCCACACCCAATCAGCCCCAGCATTTT | CASSVDPTPNQPQHF
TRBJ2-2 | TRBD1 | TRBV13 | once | TGTGCCAGCCTAAGGGACAGGGGTAAAACCGGGGAGCTGTTTTTT | CASLRDRGKTGELFF
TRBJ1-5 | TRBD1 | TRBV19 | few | TGTGCCACCCAGGGACAGGGCGGGAATCAGCCCCAGCATTTT | CATQGQGGNQPQHF
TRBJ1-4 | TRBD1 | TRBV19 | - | TGTGCCAGTACGCAGGGGGCGGAAAAACTGTTTTTT | CASTQGAEKLFF
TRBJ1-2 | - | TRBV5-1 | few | TGCGCCAGCAGCTTGGACGCCGGAGGATATGGCTACACCTTC | CASSLDAGGYGYTF
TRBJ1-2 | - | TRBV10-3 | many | TGTGCCATCAGTGAGGGACCTGGGAGTGGCTACACCTTC | CAISEGPGSGYTF
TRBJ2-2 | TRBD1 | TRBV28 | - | TGTGCCAGCAGTTTGGCGGGGACAGGGGACACCGGGGAGCTGTTTTTT | CASSLAGTGDTGELFF
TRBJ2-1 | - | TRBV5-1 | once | TGCGCCAGCAGCTTGGAACAGGCGACAGAGCAGTTCTTC | CASSLEQATEQFF
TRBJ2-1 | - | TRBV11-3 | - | TGTGCCAGCAGTCGAGACAATGAGCAGTTCTTC | CASSRDNEQFF
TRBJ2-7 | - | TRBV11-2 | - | TGTGCCAGCAGCTTAACGGACCAGGGGTCCTACGAGCAGTACTTC | CASSLTDQGSYEQYF
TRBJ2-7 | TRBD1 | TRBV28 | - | TGTGCCAGCAGTTCCGGGACAGCACCCTACGAGCAGTACTTC | CASSSGTAPYEQYF
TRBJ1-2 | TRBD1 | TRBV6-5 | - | TGTGCCGCGGGGCAGGGGGAATGGTATGGCTACACCTTC | CAAGQGEWYGYTF
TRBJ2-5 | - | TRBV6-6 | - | TGTGCCAGCAGGGAGTCACGGCAAGAGACCCAGTACTTC | CASRESRQETQYF
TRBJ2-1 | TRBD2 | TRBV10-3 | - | TGTGCCATCAGTGAGTCTGGGCGGGGGGTGAATGAGCAGTTCTTC | CAISESGRGVNEQFF
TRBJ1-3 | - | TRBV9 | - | TGTGCCAGCAGCGTAGCAGGCAACTCTGGAAACACCATATATTTT | CASSVAGNSGNTIYF
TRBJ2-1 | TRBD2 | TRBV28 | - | TGTGCCAGCAGTTTGACTAGCGGGAGCTCCTACAATGAGCAGTTCTTC | CASSLTSGSSYNEQFF
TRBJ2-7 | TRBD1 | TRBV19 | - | TGTGCCAGTAGTATCCGGGGACAGGGAGCCGTCGAGCAGTACTTC | CASSIRGQGAVEQYF
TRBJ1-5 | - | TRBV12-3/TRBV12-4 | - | TGTGCCAGCGGGGCAGGGAGCAATCAGCCCCAGCATTTT | CASGAGSNQPQHF
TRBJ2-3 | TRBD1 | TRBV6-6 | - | TGTGCCAGCAGTTACCAGGGACAGCTTACAGATACGCAGTATTTT | CASSYQGQLTDTQYF
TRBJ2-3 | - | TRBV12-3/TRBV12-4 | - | TGTGCCAGCAGTCCTGGACTTGGAGATACGCAGTATTTT | CASSPGLGDTQYF
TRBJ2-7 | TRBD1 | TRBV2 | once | TGTGCCAGCAGGTTAGGGCTTGGACAGGGGGTATACGAGCAGTACTTC | CASRLGLGQGVYEQYF
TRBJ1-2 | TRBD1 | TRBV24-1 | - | TGTGCCACCAGTGACCCACAGGGGGACGGCTACACCTTC | CATSDPQGDGYTF